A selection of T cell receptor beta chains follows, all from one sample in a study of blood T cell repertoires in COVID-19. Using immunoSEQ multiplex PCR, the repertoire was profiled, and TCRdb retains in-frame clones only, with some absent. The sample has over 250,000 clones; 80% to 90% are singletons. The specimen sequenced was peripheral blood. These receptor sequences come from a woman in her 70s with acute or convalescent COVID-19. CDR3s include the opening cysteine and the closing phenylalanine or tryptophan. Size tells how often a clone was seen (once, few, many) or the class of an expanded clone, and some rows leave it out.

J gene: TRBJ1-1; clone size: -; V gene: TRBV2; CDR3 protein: CASQPDTGEAFF
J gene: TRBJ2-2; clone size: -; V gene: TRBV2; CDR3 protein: CASDTGANTGELFF
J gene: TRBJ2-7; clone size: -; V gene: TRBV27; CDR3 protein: CASSGGAYEQYF
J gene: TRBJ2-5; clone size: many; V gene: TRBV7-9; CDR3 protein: CASSLGLATLEETQYF
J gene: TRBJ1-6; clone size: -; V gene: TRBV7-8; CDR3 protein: CASSGAGRNSPLHF
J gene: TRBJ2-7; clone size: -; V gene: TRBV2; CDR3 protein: CASTYREKAEQYF
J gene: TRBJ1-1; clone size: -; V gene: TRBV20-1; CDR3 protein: CSARGTEAFF
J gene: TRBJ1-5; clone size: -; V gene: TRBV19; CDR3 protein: CASSIVGTGGLNQPQHF
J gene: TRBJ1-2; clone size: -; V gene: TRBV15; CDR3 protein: CATSEKDRAWGYGYTF
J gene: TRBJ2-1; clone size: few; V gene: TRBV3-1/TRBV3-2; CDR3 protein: CAAAALEEHNEQFF
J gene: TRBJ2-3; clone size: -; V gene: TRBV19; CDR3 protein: CASSLNRVSDTQYF
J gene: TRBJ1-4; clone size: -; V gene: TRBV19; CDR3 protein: CASSIARDRNEKLFF
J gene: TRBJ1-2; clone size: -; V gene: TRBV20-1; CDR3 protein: CSATEREGYTF
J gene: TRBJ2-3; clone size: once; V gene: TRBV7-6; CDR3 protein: CASSVQGREGDTQYF
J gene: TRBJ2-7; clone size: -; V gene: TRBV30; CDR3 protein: CAWSDPLLAVRWYF
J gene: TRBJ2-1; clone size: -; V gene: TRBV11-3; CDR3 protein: CASSLRGGTAYNEQFF
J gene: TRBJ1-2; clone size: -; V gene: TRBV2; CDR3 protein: CASSGDRNYGYTF
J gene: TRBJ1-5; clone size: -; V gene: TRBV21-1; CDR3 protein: CASSNGTGPRRNQPQHF
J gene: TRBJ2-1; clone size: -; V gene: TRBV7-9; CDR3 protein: CALGRGVRSYNEQFF
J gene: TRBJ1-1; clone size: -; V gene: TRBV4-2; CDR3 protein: CASSQEQGRLNTEAFF
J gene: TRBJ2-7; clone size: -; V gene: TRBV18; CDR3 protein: CASSPRGQSSYEQYF
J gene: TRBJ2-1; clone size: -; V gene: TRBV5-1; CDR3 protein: CASSLGGPPNEQFF
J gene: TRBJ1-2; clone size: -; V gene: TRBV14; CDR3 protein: CASSQEQAGVYGYTF
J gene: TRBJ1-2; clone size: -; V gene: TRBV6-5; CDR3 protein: CASKLGGATGYGYTF
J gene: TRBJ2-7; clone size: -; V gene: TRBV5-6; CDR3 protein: CASSLLTVRPYEQYF
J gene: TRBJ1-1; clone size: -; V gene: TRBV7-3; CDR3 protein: CASSSQRQNTEAFF
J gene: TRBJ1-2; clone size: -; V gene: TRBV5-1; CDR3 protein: CASSAGQGSYGYTF
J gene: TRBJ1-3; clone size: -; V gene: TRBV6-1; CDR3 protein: CASSEAPARSSGNTIYF
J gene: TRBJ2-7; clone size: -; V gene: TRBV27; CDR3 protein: CASSPMGGGEYF
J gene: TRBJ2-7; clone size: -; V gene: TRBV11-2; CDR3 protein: CASSPLRGPYEQYF